Given below is one TCR beta chain in context. What it binds is unknown. The source of the sample is a study of cytomegalovirus exposure and HLA in healthy donors. Study findings and constraints: Versus the approximately 700-donor mean, an Asian-associated ancestry cluster reportedly showed fewer N-insertions in a later analysis. Most observed TCR sequences were rare, whereas some public TCRs were detected in many donors. Earlier analysis looked at TCR beta V segments, and most were productive about 87% or about 30% of the time.

Germline CDR1 SQVTM, CDR2 ANQGSEA. CDR3 length: 13 residues. Trimming took off 6 bases at V and 4 bases at J, with 16 bases between the two ends. This PCR relied on a set of 60 Vbeta primers and 13 Jbeta primers. Here immunoSEQ multiplex PCR was the method, and the copy in TCRdb shows in-frame clones only, minus some. The table lists about 150,000 clones, roughly 87% of them singletons. The V and J genes are TRBV29-1 and TRBJ2-7; possible D gene TRBD2, 6 bases. The sequence came from a woman aged 40 to 49 in good health and CMV-seronegative. The specimen was PBMCs. The CDR3 coding sequence is TGCAGCGTAGTGACTAGTTTCAGTTACGAGCAGTACTTC. Its translation: CSVVTSFSYEQYF.